This entry lists 6 T cell receptor beta chains sequenced from one sample in a study of blood T cell repertoires in COVID-19. TCRdb's copy holds only in-frame clones and misses some; the assay was immunoSEQ multiplex PCR. The repertoire consists of fewer than 150,000 clones, with about four fifths occurring once and the leading ten covering around 6.8%. The sequencing input was peripheral blood. These receptors all stem from a human donor in a cohort sampled during active COVID-19.

This clone was recorded a few times. DNA of the CDR3: TGTGCCAGCAGCGAGACTAGCGGGGGGGCCGATACGCAGTATTTT. It yields the protein CASSETSGGADTQYF. This chain links TRBV7-2 with TRBJ2-3, with 14 bases identical to TRBD2. CDR3 size: 15 residues. Germline V gives CDR1 SGHTA, CDR2 FQGNSA. The V segment lost 5 bases and the J segment 6 bases; nucleotides outside the gene matches: 4.

CDR3 amino acids: CASSLAAVNNEQFF. The DNA for the CDR3 is TGTGCCAGCAGCTTAGCGGCGGTAAACAATGAGCAGTTCTTC. V and J are TRBV11-3 and TRBJ2-1; D uncertain. Per germline, CDR1 SGHNT and CDR2 YENEEA. V was cut by 1 base and J by 5 bases, with 9 bases left in between. CDR3 length equals 14 residues.

The chain combines TRBV6-2 or TRBV6-3 with TRBJ1-6, with 10 bases identical to TRBD1. Germline V gene sequence: CDR1 MNHEY, CDR2 SVGEGT. This CDR3 has 15 amino acids. V shed 4 bases, J shed 7 bases, and the junction held 4 bases outside the gene matches. The CDR3, as DNA: TGTGCCAGCAGTTCCATGGGACAGGGGAATTCACCCCTCCACTTT. As protein: CASSSMGQGNSPLHF.

V is TRBV7-9 and J is TRBJ2-7, with TRBD1 matching 9 bases. The CDR3 loop spans 16 amino acids. CDR1 is SEHNR and CDR2 is FQNEAQ in the germline V gene (reference sequence). Trimming took 5 bases from V and 0 from J; bases not matched to a gene: 8. CDR3 region: CASSPPGTGSSYEQYF. The CDR3 DNA sequence: TGTGCCAGCAGCCCGCCCGGGACAGGGAGCTCCTACGAGCAGTACTTC.

V usage is TRBV2 and J usage is TRBJ1-6, with no clear D. Trimming removed 8 bases from V and 9 bases from J, with 14 bases in between. CDR1 and CDR2 (germline): SNHLY, FYNNEI. This CDR3 comprises 13 residues. DNA for the CDR3: TGTGCCAGCGGGGAAGCCCGCGGTTCACCCCTCCACTTT. It specifies CASGEARGSPLHF.

This sequence joins TRBV18 and TRBJ2-2; possible D gene TRBD1, 6 bases. Germline V gives CDR1 KGHSH, CDR2 LQKENI. CDR3 length: 17 residues. Between the trimmed V and J ends, which lost 1 base and 5 bases, there was a span of 17 bases. CDR3 loop: CASSPLRAGAITGELFF. CDR3 nucleotide sequence: TGTGCCAGCTCACCACTACGAGCAGGGGCAATAACCGGGGAGCTGTTTTTT.